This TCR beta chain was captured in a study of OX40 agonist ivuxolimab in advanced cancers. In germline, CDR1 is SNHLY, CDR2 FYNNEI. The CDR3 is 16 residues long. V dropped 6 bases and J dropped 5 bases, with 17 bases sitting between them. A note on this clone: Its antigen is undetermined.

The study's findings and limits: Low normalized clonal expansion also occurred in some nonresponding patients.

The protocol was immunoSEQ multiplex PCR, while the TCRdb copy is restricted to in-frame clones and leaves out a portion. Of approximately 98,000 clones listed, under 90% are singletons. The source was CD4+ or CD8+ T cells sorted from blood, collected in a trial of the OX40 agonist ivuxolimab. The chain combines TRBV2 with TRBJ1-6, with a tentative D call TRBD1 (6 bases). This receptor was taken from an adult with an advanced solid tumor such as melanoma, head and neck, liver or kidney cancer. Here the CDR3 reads CASSVRGGRDNSPLHF. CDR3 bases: TGTGCCAGCAGCGTCCGGGGGGGCAGGGATAATTCACCCCTCCACTTT.